Presented here are 2 T cell receptor beta chains from one specimen sequenced in a study of T cells in Graves' hyperthyroidism and ophthalmopathy. Regions amplified from RNA transcripts were the TCR beta CDR3 regions. Carried out on the TCR CDR3, a first-round RT-PCR used the HTBI primer set. Each CDR3 protein gets one entry after TCRdb re-called the multiplex PCR reads with MiXCR. This table holds approximately 600,000 distinct CDR3 sequences, around 14% found once. The sequenced sample was blood. Receptors originate from a woman under 30 with Graves' ophthalmopathy.

This clonotype has at least ten counts. The gene calls are TRBV7-2 and TRBJ2-7; D call uncertain. CDR3 length: 14 amino acids. V was trimmed by 1 base and J by 3 bases, leaving 10 bases between them. The germline gives CDR1 SGHTA, CDR2 FQGNSA. CDR3 region: CASSLEVYDYEQYF. In nucleotides, the CDR3 is TGTGCCAGCAGCTTAGAGGTATACGACTACGAGCAGTACTTC.

In its sample, this clonotype is medium-sized. The chain recombines TRBV11-2 with TRBJ2-1; TRBD1 agrees at 9 bases. This CDR3 is 15 amino acids long. V was pared by 4 bases and J by 4 bases, with 5 bases of the junction left unmatched. Germline V gene sequence: CDR1 SGHAT, CDR2 FQNNGV. CDR3 region: CASSWTGDSYNEQFF. The CDR3 DNA follows: TGTGCCAGCAGCTGGACAGGGGATTCTTACAATGAGCAGTTCTTC.